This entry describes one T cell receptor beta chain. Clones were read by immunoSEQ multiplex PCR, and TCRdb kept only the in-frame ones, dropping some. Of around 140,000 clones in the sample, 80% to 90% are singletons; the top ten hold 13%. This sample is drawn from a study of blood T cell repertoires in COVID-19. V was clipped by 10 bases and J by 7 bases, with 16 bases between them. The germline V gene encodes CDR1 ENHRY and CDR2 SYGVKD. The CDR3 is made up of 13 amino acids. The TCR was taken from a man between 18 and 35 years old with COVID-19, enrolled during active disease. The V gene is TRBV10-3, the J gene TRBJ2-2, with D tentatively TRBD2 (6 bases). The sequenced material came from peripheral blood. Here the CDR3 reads CATLRLGYGELFF. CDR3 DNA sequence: TGTGCCACCTTAAGACTAGGCTACGGGGAGCTGTTTTTT.